This is a list of T cell receptor beta chains from one sample in a study of T cells in Graves' hyperthyroidism and ophthalmopathy. Via MiXCR, TCRdb re-called the multiplex PCR reads, giving one row per CDR3 protein. There are over 500,000 distinct CDR3 sequences in the sample; approximately 48% occur only once, and about 45% lies in the top ten. What was sequenced was peripheral blood or thyroid tissue (not recorded which). Receptors originate from an adult woman with Graves' disease, either hyperthyroidism or ophthalmopathy (not recorded which). CDR3s include the opening cysteine and the closing phenylalanine or tryptophan. A D gene is named only where the DNA matches it firmly. Clone size is not always given. Where it is, it says once, few, many or a class for expanded clones.

TRBJ2-7	many	-	TRBV5-1	CASSSLGVQYF	TGCGCCAGCAGCTCCTTGGGGGTACAGTACTTC
TRBJ1-1	many	TRBD1	TRBV29-1	CSARTGLNTEAFF	TGCAGCGCTCGGACAGGGTTGAACACTGAAGCTTTCTTT
TRBJ1-5	many	TRBD1	TRBV12-3/TRBV12-4	CASSLGQGGSNQPQHF	TGTGCCAGCAGTTTAGGACAGGGGGGGAGCAATCAGCCCCAGCATTTT
TRBJ2-5	few	-	TRBV27	CASSLFQPGQETQYF	TGTGCCAGCAGTTTATTTCAACCAGGGCAAGAGACCCAGTACTTC
TRBJ1-2	many	TRBD1	TRBV12-3/TRBV12-4	CASSPGTGADGYTF	TGTGCCAGCAGTCCAGGGACAGGAGCTGATGGCTACACCTTC
TRBJ2-2	-	TRBD2	TRBV19	CASSVRTSGRNTGELFF	TGTGCCAGTAGTGTCCGGACTAGCGGGAGGAACACCGGGGAGCTGTTTTTT
TRBJ2-7	-	-	TRBV29-1	CSVVIISDYEQYF	TGCAGCGTTGTCATCATCTCGGATTACGAGCAGTACTTC
TRBJ1-2	-	-	TRBV7-9	CASSLGGLGGYTF	TGTGCCAGCAGCTTAGGAGGTCTGGGAGGCTACACCTTC
TRBJ1-5	many	-	TRBV29-1	CSVGGVGQPQHF	TGCAGCGTTGGAGGGGTGGGTCAGCCCCAGCATTTT
TRBJ1-2	many	TRBD1	TRBV4-1	CASSQVYRGGNYGYTF	TGCGCCAGCAGCCAAGTCTACAGGGGGGGTAACTATGGCTACACCTTC
TRBJ2-2	-	TRBD2	TRBV20-1	CSASRTSGTLWTGELFF	TGCAGTGCTTCCAGGACTAGCGGGACGCTCTGGACCGGGGAGCTGTTTTTT
TRBJ2-7	-	-	TRBV19	CASSPGHAYEQYF	TGTGCCAGCAGTCCGGGACACGCCTACGAGCAGTACTTC
TRBJ1-2	many	-	TRBV6-5	CASSPRWETAIWGYTF	TGTGCCAGCAGTCCGCGATGGGAAACGGCAATTTGGGGCTACACCTTC
TRBJ2-2	-	-	TRBV11-2	CASSLTAIGELFF	TGTGCCAGCAGCCTAACAGCGATCGGGGAGCTGTTTTTT
TRBJ2-7	few	-	TRBV15	CATRDAFSYEQYF	TGTGCCACCAGGGACGCATTCTCCTACGAGCAGTACTTC
TRBJ1-1	once	-	TRBV25-1	CASSLSSGLGAGTEAFF	TGTGCCAGCAGCTTAAGTAGCGGACTGGGAGCCGGTACTGAAGCTTTCTTT
TRBJ1-5	many	TRBD1	TRBV3-1	CASSRGTGWNQPQHF	TGTGCCAGCAGCCGAGGGACAGGTTGGAATCAGCCCCAGCATTTT
TRBJ1-2	many	TRBD1	TRBV20-1	CSAGTETNYGYTF	TGCAGTGCAGGGACAGAGACTAACTATGGCTACACCTTC
TRBJ1-1	-	-	TRBV7-8	CASSLFQANTEAFF	TGTGCCAGCAGCTTATTTCAGGCGAACACTGAAGCTTTCTTT
TRBJ2-7	few	-	TRBV20-1	CSARYGNYEQYF	TGCAGTGCTAGATACGGGAACTACGAGCAGTACTTC
TRBJ2-6	-	TRBD2	TRBV19	CASKRTSGRANGANVLTF	TGTGCCAGTAAACGGACTAGCGGGAGGGCCAATGGGGCCAACGTCCTGACTTTC
TRBJ1-6	-	-	TRBV7-9	CASSLSDPPTLHF	TGTGCCAGCAGCTTATCGGATCCTCCGACCCTCCACTTT
TRBJ1-3	-	-	TRBV9	CASSGERKAGNAIYF	TGTGCCAGCAGCGGAGAGAGAAAGGCTGGAAACGCCATATATTTT
TRBJ1-1	many	-	TRBV28	CATAMGPEAFF	TGTGCCACCGCTATGGGGCCTGAAGCTTTCTTT
TRBJ2-7	many	TRBD2	TRBV19	CASSTPGTSNYEQYF	TGTGCCAGTAGTACCCCCGGGACTAGCAACTACGAGCAGTACTTC
TRBJ1-2	many	-	TRBV19	CASSMHNYGYTF	TGTGCCAGTAGTATGCACAACTATGGCTACACCTTC